These T cell receptor beta chains were read from a single sample in a study of vaccination effects on CD4 cells after COVID-19. Measured with immunoSEQ multiplex PCR; TCRdb has only the in-frame clones, and not every one. The table shows tens of thousands of clones, with 50% to 70% occurring only once. Their antigens are not known. The specimen was CD4+ T cells from PBMCs cultured without peptide, collected before COVID-19 vaccination. These receptors were taken from a human donor who received a COVID-19 vaccine. Each CDR3 is given with its conserved first and last residue. The D gene is left open where the match is weak. Size is stated for part of the rows, as once, few or many counts, or as a class when the clone is expanded.

.	TRBV6-1	TRBJ1-4	TRBD1	CASSDYRGRGSTNEKLFF	TGTGCCAGCAGTGATTACAGGGGACGAGGATCAACTAATGAAAAACTGTTTTTT
.	TRBV5-5	TRBJ1-2	.	CASSLWDDYGYTF	TGTGCCAGCAGCTTGTGGGATGACTATGGCTACACCTTC
.	TRBV7-8	TRBJ2-4	.	CASSRSRAKNIQYF	TGTGCCAGCAGCAGATCCAGAGCCAAAAACATTCAGTACTTC
.	TRBV7-2	TRBJ2-5	TRBD2	CASSFGGTRQETQYF	TGTGCCAGCAGCTTCGGGGGGACTAGACAAGAGACCCAGTACTTC
few	TRBV7-9	TRBJ1-1	.	CASRLPQNSEAFF	TGTGCCAGCAGGTTACCCCAGAATTCTGAAGCTTTCTTT
few	TRBV7-2	TRBJ2-7	TRBD2	CASSLWRLAGESEQYF	TGTGCCAGCAGCTTGTGGCGACTAGCGGGAGAAAGCGAGCAGTACTTC
once	TRBV5-1	TRBJ1-4	TRBD1	CASSLAQQGGEKLFF	TGCGCCAGCAGCTTGGCCCAACAGGGGGGCGAAAAACTGTTTTTT
few	TRBV14	TRBJ2-3	TRBD2	CASSRYGGGLDTQYF	TGTGCCAGCAGCCGGTATGGCGGGGGGCTAGATACGCAGTATTTT
.	TRBV7-2	TRBJ2-1	.	CASSLVAVSSYNEQFF	TGTGCCAGCAGCTTAGTAGCGGTAAGCTCCTACAATGAGCAGTTCTTC
.	TRBV6-5	TRBJ2-2	.	CADSRAGNTGELFF	TGTGCCGACTCCCGGGCGGGGAACACCGGGGAGCTGTTTTTT
few	TRBV9	TRBJ2-2	TRBD1	CASRQGVTAGELFF	TGTGCCAGCAGACAGGGGGTTACCGCCGGGGAGCTGTTTTTT
.	TRBV29-1	TRBJ1-1	.	CSANQQNTEAFF	TGCAGCGCTAATCAGCAGAACACTGAAGCTTTCTTT
few	TRBV20-1	TRBJ2-2	.	CSASKRGLANTGELFF	TGCAGTGCTAGTAAAAGAGGACTCGCGAACACCGGGGAGCTGTTTTTT
few	TRBV18	TRBJ2-3	.	CASSPHKTDTQYF	TGTGCCAGCTCACCACACAAGACAGATACGCAGTATTTT
few	TRBV29-1	TRBJ2-2	.	CSAGTPPTGELFF	TGCAGCGCTGGAACGCCTCCTACCGGGGAGCTGTTTTTT
once	TRBV2	TRBJ2-5	.	CASSDGGLQETQYF	TGTGCCAGCAGTGACGGGGGGCTCCAAGAGACCCAGTACTTC
.	TRBV3-1/TRBV3-2	TRBJ1-3	.	CASSQEGGNTIYF	TGTGCCAGCAGCCAAGAGGGCGGAAACACCATATATTTT
.	TRBV6-4	TRBJ1-5	.	CASSAAGLSNQPQHF	TGTGCCAGCAGCGCGGCGGGTTTGAGCAATCAGCCCCAGCATTTT
few	TRBV18	TRBJ1-6	.	CASSPAQNSPLHF	TGTGCCAGCTCACCGGCACAGAATTCACCCCTCCACTTT
.	TRBV6-5	TRBJ1-6	.	CASNHRAHYNSPLHF	TGTGCCAGCAACCACAGGGCCCACTATAATTCACCCCTCCACTTT
.	TRBV10-1	TRBJ2-7	.	CATRSSDSYEQYF	TGCGCCACTCGTTCTAGCGACTCCTACGAGCAGTACTTC
few	TRBV7-8	TRBJ2-7	.	CASSSHGTEYEQYF	TGTGCCAGCAGCTCTCACGGGACTGAATACGAGCAGTACTTC
.	TRBV6-5	TRBJ2-7	.	CASSYSSSYEQYF	TGTGCCAGCAGTTACTCAAGCAGCTACGAGCAGTACTTC
.	TRBV5-4	TRBJ1-2	.	CASTAEGRNYGYTF	TGTGCCAGCACCGCAGAGGGCCGTAACTATGGCTACACCTTC
few	TRBV24-1	TRBJ1-6	TRBD1	CATRTGGRFRNSPLHF	TGTGCCACCAGGACAGGGGGCAGGTTTAGGAATTCACCCCTCCACTTT
.	TRBV19	TRBJ1-5	.	CASSISRNSNQPQHF	TGTGCCAGTAGTATTTCCAGGAATAGCAATCAGCCCCAGCATTTT
.	TRBV25-1	TRBJ2-3	.	CASSEWNRNTDTQYF	TGTGCCAGCAGTGAATGGAACAGAAACACAGATACGCAGTATTTT
.	TRBV20-1	TRBJ2-1	TRBD2	CSASGLAGGRYNEQFF	TGCAGTGCTAGTGGTCTAGCGGGAGGGAGATACAATGAGCAGTTCTTC
medium-sized	TRBV18	TRBJ1-1	.	CASSPDSNTEAFF	TGTGCCAGCTCCCCCGACAGTAACACTGAAGCTTTCTTT
.	TRBV6-6	TRBJ2-5	TRBD2	CASSPSGGSFAGETQYF	TGTGCCAGCAGTCCCAGCGGGGGGTCCTTTGCGGGTGAGACCCAGTACTTC
.	TRBV27	TRBJ1-6	.	CASSLDPGVVSPLHF	TGTGCCAGCAGCTTAGACCCAGGGGTTGTGTCACCCCTCCACTTT
.	TRBV10-3	TRBJ1-5	.	CAIAAGGNQPQHF	TGTGCCATCGCGGCAGGGGGCAATCAGCCCCAGCATTTT
.	TRBV21-1	TRBJ2-7	.	CASSNVERGEPYEQYF	TGTGCCAGCAGCAACGTGGAGCGGGGGGAACCTTACGAGCAGTACTTC
.	TRBV6-5	TRBJ2-1	.	CASSSWKGSYNEQFF	TGTGCCAGCAGTTCTTGGAAGGGGTCCTACAATGAGCAGTTCTTC
.	TRBV19	TRBJ1-4	.	CASSIDSSNEKLFF	TGTGCCAGTAGTATTGACAGTAGTAATGAAAAACTGTTTTTT
.	TRBV27	TRBJ1-4	TRBD1	CASSLHRGRGEKLFF	TGTGCCAGCAGTCTACACAGGGGGCGCGGTGAAAAACTGTTTTTT
.	TRBV6-5	TRBJ2-3	.	CASRSAGFVNTQYF	TGTGCCAGCAGGTCAGCGGGTTTCGTCAATACGCAGTATTTT
.	TRBV5-1	TRBJ2-2	TRBD2	CASSLFTSGSFTGELFF	TGCGCCAGCAGCTTGTTCACTAGCGGGAGTTTCACCGGGGAGCTGTTTTTT
few	TRBV3-1/TRBV3-2	TRBJ2-7	.	CASSLPGYEQYF	TGTGCCAGCAGCCTCCCGGGCTACGAGCAGTACTTC
.	TRBV11-3	TRBJ2-1	.	CASSFSDGHNEQFF	TGTGCCAGCAGCTTCTCGGACGGACACAATGAGCAGTTCTTC
.	TRBV7-9	TRBJ2-7	TRBD2	CASSPRTSGTYEQYF	TGTGCCAGCAGCCCTAGGACTAGCGGCACCTACGAGCAGTACTTC
.	TRBV6-5	TRBJ2-3	.	CASSPHRPADTQYF	TGTGCCAGCAGCCCGCACAGGCCAGCAGATACGCAGTATTTT
.	TRBV10-3	TRBJ1-2	TRBD1	CAAHRGGDYGYTF	TGTGCCGCTCACAGGGGAGGGGACTATGGCTACACCTTC
.	TRBV5-4	TRBJ2-1	TRBD1	CASSSDRDNEQFF	TGTGCCAGCAGCTCTGACAGGGACAATGAGCAGTTCTTC
.	TRBV7-2	TRBJ2-3	.	CASSLQGGLVMDTQYF	TGTGCCAGCAGCTTACAGGGGGGGTTGGTGATGGATACGCAGTATTTT
.	TRBV19	TRBJ1-5	.	CASSGQLYSNQPQHF	TGTGCCAGTAGTGGACAGCTCTATAGCAATCAGCCCCAGCATTTT